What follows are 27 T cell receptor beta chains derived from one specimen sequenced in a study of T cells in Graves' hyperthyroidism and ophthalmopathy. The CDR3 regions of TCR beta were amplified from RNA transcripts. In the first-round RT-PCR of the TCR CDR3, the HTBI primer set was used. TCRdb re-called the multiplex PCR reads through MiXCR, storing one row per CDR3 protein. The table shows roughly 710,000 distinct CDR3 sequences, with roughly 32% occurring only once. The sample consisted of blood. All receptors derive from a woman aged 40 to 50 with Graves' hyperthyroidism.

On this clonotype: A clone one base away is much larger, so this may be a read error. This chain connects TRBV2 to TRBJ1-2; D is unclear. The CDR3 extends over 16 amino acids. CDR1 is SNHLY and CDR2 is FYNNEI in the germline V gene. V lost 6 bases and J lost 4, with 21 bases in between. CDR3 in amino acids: CASSDTSGSRSYGYTF. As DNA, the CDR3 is TGTGCCAGCAGCGACACCTCGGGCAGTCGGAGCTATGGCTACACCTTC. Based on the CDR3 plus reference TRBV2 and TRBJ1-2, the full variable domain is EPEVTQTPSHQVTQMGQEVILRCVPISNHLYFYWYRQILGQKVEFLVSFYNNEISEKSEIFDDQFSVERPDGSNFTLKIRSTKLEDSAMYFCASSDTSGSRSYGYTFGSGTRLTVV.

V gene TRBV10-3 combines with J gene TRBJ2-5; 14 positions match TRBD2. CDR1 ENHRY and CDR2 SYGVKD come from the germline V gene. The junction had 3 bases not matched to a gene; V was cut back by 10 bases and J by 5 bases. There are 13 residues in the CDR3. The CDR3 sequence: CATGLAGVETQYF. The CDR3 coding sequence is TGTGCCACGGGACTAGCGGGAGTGGAGACCCAGTACTTC.

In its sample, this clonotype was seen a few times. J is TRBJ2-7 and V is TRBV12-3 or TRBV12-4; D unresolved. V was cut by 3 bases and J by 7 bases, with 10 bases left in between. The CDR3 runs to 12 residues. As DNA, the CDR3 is TGTGCCAGCAGTTTGGAACGGTGGGAGCAGTACTTC. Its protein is CASSLERWEQYF.

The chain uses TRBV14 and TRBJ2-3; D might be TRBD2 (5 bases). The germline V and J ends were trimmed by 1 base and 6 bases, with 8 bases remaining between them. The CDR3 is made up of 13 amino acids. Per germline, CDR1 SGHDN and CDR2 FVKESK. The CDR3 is CASSQVRRDTQYF. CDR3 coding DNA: TGTGCCAGCAGCCAAGTTCGGAGGGATACGCAGTATTTT.

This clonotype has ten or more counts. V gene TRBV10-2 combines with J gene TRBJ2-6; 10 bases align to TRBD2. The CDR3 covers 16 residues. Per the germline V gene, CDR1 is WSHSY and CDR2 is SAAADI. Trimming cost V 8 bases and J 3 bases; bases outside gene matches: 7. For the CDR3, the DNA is TGCGCCAGCCTAGCGGGAGTGTTTGGTGGGGCCAACGTCCTGACTTTC. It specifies CASLAGVFGGANVLTF.

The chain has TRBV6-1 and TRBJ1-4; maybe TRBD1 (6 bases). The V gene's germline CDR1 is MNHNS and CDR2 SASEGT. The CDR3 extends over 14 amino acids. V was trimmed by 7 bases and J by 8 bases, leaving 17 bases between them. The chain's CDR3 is CASKGGSVGEKLFF. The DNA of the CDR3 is TGTGCCAGCAAAGGGGGGTCAGTGGGGGAAAAACTGTTTTTT.

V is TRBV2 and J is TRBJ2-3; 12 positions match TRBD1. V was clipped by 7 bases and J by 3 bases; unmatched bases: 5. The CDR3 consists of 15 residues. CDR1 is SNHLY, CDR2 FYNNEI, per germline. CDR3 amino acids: CASTRDRGRTDTQYF. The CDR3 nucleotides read TGTGCCAGCACCCGGGACAGGGGGCGTACAGATACGCAGTATTTT. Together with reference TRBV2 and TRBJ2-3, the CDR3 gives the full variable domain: EPEVTQTPSHQVTQMGQEVILRCVPISNHLYFYWYRQILGQKVEFLVSFYNNEISEKSEIFDDQFSVERPDGSNFTLKIRSTKLEDSAMYFCASTRDRGRTDTQYFGPGTRLTVL.

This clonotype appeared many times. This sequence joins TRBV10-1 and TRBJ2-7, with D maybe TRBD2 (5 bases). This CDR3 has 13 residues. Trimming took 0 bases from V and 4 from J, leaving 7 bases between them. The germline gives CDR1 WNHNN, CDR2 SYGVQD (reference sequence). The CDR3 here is CASSESSGYEQYF. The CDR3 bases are TGCGCCAGCAGTGAGTCCTCGGGGTACGAGCAGTACTTC.

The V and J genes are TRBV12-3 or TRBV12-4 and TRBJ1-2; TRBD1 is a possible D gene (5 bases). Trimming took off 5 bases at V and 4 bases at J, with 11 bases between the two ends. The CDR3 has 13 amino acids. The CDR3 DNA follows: TGTGCCAGCAGTGTGGCGGGGGGCTATGGCTACACCTTC. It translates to CASSVAGGYGYTF.

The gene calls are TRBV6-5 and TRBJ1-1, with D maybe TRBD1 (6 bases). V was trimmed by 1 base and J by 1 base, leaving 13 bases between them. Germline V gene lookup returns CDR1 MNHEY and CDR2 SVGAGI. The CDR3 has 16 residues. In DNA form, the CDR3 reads TGTGCCAGCAGTTACTGGGGGGGCGCGGGGAACACTGAAGCTTTCTTT. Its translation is CASSYWGGAGNTEAFF.

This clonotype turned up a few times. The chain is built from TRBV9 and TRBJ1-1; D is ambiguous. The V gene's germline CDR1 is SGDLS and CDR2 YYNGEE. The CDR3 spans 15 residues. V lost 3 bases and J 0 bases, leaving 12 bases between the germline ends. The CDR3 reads CASSEARGVNTEAFF. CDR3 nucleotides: TGTGCCAGCAGCGAGGCGCGGGGAGTGAACACTGAAGCTTTCTTT.

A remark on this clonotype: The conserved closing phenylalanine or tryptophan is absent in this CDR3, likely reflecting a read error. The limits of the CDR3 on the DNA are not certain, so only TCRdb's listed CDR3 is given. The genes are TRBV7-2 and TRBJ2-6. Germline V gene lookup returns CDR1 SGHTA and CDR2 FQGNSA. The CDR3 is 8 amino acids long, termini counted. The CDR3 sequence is CASSFMKG.

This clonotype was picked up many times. In DNA form, the CDR3 reads TGTGCCAGCAGCATCCCCGGTACTAGCGGGAGGGCTTACGAGCAGTACTTC. Residues: CASSIPGTSGRAYEQYF. V is TRBV7-2 and J is TRBJ2-7; TRBD2 matches 13 bases. The trim removed 5 bases at V and 4 bases at J, leaving 11 bases unmatched. The CDR3 loop spans 17 amino acids. Germline V CDR1 and CDR2: SGHTA, FQGNSA.

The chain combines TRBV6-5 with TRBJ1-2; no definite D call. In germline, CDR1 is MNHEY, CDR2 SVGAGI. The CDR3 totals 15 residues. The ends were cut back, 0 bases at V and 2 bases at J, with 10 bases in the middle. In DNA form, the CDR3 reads TGTGCCAGCAGTTACTCGCGGGCTCCGAACTATGGCTACACCTTC. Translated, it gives CASSYSRAPNYGYTF.

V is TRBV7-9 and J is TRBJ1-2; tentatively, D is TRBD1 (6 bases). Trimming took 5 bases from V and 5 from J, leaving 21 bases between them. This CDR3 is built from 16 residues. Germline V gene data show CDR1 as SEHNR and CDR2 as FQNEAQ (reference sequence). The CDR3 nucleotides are TGTGCCAGCAGCCAAGACCCTCCAGGGGCCTCTTATGGCTACACCTTC. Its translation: CASSQDPPGASYGYTF.

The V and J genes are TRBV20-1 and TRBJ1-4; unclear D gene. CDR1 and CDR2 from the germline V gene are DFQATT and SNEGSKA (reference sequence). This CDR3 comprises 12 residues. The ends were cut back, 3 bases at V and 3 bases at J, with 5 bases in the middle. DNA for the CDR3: TGCAGTGCTAGTCGGGCTAATGAAAAACTGTTTTTT. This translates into CSASRANEKLFF.

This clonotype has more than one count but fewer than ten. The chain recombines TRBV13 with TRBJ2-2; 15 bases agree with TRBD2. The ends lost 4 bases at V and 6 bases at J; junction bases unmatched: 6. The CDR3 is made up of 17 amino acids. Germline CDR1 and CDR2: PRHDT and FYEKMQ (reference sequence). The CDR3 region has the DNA TGTGCCAGCAGCTCGGGACTAGCGGGAGGAAATGCCGGGGAGCTGTTTTTT. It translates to CASSSGLAGGNAGELFF.

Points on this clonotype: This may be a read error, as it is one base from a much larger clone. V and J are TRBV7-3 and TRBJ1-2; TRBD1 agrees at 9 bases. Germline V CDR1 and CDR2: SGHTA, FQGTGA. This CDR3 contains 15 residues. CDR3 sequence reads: CVSSSSGTGIAGYTF. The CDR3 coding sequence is TGTGTCAGCAGCTCTTCCGGGACAGGGATAGCCGGCTACACCTTC.

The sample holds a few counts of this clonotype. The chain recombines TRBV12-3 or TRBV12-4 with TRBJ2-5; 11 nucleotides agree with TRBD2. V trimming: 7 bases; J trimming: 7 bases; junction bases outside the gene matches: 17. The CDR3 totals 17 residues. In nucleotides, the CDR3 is TGTGCCAGCACATTAAGTAGCCTAGCGGGGGGATGGGGGACCCAGTACTTC. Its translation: CASTLSSLAGGWGTQYF.

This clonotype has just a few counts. The CDR3 is CASRDRGPYEQYF. The CDR3 bases are TGTGCCAGCCGGGACAGGGGGCCGTACGAGCAGTACTTC. This chain links TRBV7-9 with TRBJ2-7, with 12 bases lining up with TRBD1. With V trimmed by 8 bases and J by 4 bases, 3 bases remained unmatched. CDR3 length equals 13 residues. Per the germline V gene, CDR1 is SEHNR and CDR2 is FQNEAQ (reference sequence).

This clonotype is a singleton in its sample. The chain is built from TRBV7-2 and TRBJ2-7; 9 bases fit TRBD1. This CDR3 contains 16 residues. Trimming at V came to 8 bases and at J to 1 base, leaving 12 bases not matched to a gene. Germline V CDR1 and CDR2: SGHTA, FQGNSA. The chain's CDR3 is CASSPGTGIGSYEQYF. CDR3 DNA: TGTGCCAGCTCACCCGGGACAGGGATTGGGTCCTACGAGCAGTACTTC.

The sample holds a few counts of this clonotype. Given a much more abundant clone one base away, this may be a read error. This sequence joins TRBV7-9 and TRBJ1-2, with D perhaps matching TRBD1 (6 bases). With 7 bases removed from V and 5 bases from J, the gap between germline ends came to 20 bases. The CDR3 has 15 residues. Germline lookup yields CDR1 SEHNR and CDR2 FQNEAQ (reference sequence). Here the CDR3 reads CASTLGRGRGYGYTF. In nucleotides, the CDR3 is TGTGCCAGCACCCTCGGAAGGGGCAGGGGTTATGGCTACACCTTC. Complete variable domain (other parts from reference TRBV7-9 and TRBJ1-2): DTGVSQNPRHKITKRGQNVTFRCDPISEHNRLYWYRQTLGQGPEFLTYFQNEAQLEKSRLLSDRFSAERPKGSFSTLEIQRTEQGDSAMYLCASTLGRGRGYGYTFGSGTRLTVV.

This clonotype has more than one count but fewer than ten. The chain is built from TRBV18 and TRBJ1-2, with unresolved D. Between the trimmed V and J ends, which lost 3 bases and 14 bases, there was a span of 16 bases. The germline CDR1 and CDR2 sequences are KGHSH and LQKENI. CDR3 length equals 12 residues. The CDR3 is CASSPTVSVSTF. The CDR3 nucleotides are TGTGCCAGCTCACCCACGGTTTCCGTTAGTACCTTC.

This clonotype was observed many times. CDR3 coding DNA: TGTGCCAGCAGCCTACCCTTGGGACAAATCCCAGAGACCCAGTACTTC. Protein product: CASSLPLGQIPETQYF. V and J are TRBV7-2 and TRBJ2-5; perhaps TRBD1 as D (6 bases). The germline V and J ends were trimmed by 5 bases and 4 bases, with 20 bases remaining between them. The CDR3 covers 16 residues. Looked up from germline, CDR1 is SGHTA and CDR2 is FQGNSA.

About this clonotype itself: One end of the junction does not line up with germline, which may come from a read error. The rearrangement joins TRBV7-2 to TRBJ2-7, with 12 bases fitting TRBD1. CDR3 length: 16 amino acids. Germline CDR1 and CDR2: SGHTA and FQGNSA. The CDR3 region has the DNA TGCGCCAGCAGCCAAGAGGGGGACAGGGGGCAATCCGAGCAGTACTTC. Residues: CASSQEGDRGQSEQYF.

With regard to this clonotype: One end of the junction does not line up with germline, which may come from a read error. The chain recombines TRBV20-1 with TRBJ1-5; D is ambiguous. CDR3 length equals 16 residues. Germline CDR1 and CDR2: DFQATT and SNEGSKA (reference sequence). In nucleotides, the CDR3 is TGCAGTGCTAGCGGGAGGGCCTCTACGGGCAATGAGCCCCAGCATTTT. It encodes CSASGRASTGNEPQHF.

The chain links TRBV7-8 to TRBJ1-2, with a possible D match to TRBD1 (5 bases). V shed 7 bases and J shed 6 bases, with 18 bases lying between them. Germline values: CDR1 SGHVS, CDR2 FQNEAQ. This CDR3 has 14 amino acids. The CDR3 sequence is CASTAYGGRDGYTF. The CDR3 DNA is TGTGCCAGCACCGCCTACGGGGGTAGGGATGGCTACACCTTC.